This T cell receptor (beta chain) was sequenced for a study of beta chain features in type 1 diabetes. Overall study: Sorted cell examination encompassed about 110,000,000 cells across all samples. Study-wide points: For Type 1 diabetes patients, all four CD4+ subsets carried TCRB CDR3s that were moderately but significantly shorter.

This clone appeared a few times. Its antigen is not identified. The CDR3 covers 16 residues. Germline V CDR1 and CDR2: MNHEY, SVGAGI. V lost 0 bases and J 4 bases, leaving 16 bases between the germline ends. cDNA synthesis used the whole RNA isolate, giving expressed TCRB sequences. TCRdb's table, derived via immunoSEQ multiplex PCR, lists solely in-frame clones and lacks some. The repertoire holds a few hundred thousand clones, with under 13% as singletons. V usage is TRBV6-5 and J usage is TRBJ2-7; D not resolved. Sequencing used naive CD4+ T cells from blood. The TCR was taken from a man aged 25-45 years with type 1 diabetes. The chain's CDR3 is CASSYSKLSGVYEQYF. Here the CDR3 DNA reads TGTGCCAGCAGTTACTCGAAGTTATCGGGTGTTTACGAGCAGTACTTC.